Below are 20 T cell receptor beta chains sequenced from a single sample in a study of blood T cells in healthy people across ages. Primers used in a second PCR of roughly 7 to 12 cycles were a sample-barcoded 5' primer and a J-beta primer mix. TCRdb reprocessed the 5' RACE reads with MiXCR, giving one entry per CDR3 protein. The sample yields some 1.5 million distinct CDR3 sequences, roughly 43% seen once. The sequenced sample was blood. The receptors originated from a woman in her late teens or twenties in good health.

This clonotype was seen once. V and J are TRBV20-1 and TRBJ2-3, with TRBD1 as a possible D gene (5 bases). The CDR3 has 15 residues. Trimming pared 1 base from V and 0 bases from J, leaving 11 bases between. Germline CDR1 and CDR2: DFQATT and SNEGSKA (reference sequence). The DNA of the CDR3 is TGCAGTGCTAGAGCTCTGGACACTAGCACAGATACGCAGTATTTT. Translated, it gives CSARALDTSTDTQYF.

At least ten counts were recorded for this clonotype. The J gene is TRBJ2-3, the V gene TRBV27; 9 bases map to TRBD1. The germline V gene encodes CDR1 MNHEY and CDR2 SMNVEV (reference sequence). V gave up 5 bases and J gave up 5 bases; unmatched junction bases: 5. This CDR3 has 14 residues. CDR3 amino acids: CASSRGTGLDTQYF. The CDR3 DNA sequence: TGTGCCAGCAGTCGGGGGACAGGGTTAGATACGCAGTATTTT.

This clonotype was found many times. V is TRBV29-1 and J is TRBJ2-7; TRBD2 matches 10 bases. This CDR3 contains 14 residues. CDR1 and CDR2 (germline): SQVTM, ANQGSEA. J lost 0 bases, V lost 3 bases, and 2 bases had no gene match. The CDR3 spells CSVEASGSSYEQYF. CDR3 bases: TGCAGCGTTGAGGCTAGCGGGAGCTCCTACGAGCAGTACTTC.

The gene calls are TRBV7-9 and TRBJ1-4; TRBD1 is a possible D gene (5 bases). Germline V CDR1 and CDR2: SEHNR, FQNEAQ (reference sequence). V was cut by 7 bases and J by 12 bases, with 18 bases left in between. The CDR3 runs to 13 residues. The CDR3 sequence is CASTFSDGTQLFF. In DNA form, the CDR3 reads TGTGCCAGCACCTTCAGTGACGGGACCCAACTGTTTTTT. Full variable domain (missing parts from reference TRBV7-9 and TRBJ1-4): DTGVSQNPRHKITKRGQNVTFRCDPISEHNRLYWYRQTLGQGPEFLTYFQNEAQLEKSRLLSDRFSAERPKGSFSTLEIQRTEQGDSAMYLCASTFSDGTQLFFGSGTQLSVL.

A few counts support this clonotype. The chain is built from TRBV20-1 and TRBJ1-1, with 8 bases that match TRBD1. V shed 0 bases, J shed 5 bases, and the junction held 5 bases outside the gene matches. The CDR3 runs 14 residues. Germline values: CDR1 DFQATT, CDR2 SNEGSKA (reference sequence). The CDR3 sequence is CSAREGTGQTEAFF. The CDR3 bases are TGCAGTGCTAGAGAGGGGACAGGCCAAACTGAAGCTTTCTTT.

This clonotype was counted only a few times. This sequence joins TRBV6-5 and TRBJ2-2; unclear D gene. Germline loops: CDR1 MNHEY, CDR2 SVGAGI. The CDR3 length is 14 residues. V was clipped by 1 base and J by 8 bases, with 11 bases between them. CDR3 amino acids: CASSYFGGPGELFF. CDR3 sequence (DNA): TGTGCCAGCAGTTACTTCGGTGGGCCGGGGGAGCTGTTTTTT.

The genes are TRBV27 and TRBJ1-2, with D unclear. The CDR3 contains 12 residues. Germline CDR1 MNHEY, CDR2 SMNVEV (reference sequence). The ends were cut back, 8 bases at V and 7 bases at J, with 14 bases in the middle. CDR3 loop: CASSLKGFGYTF. DNA of the CDR3: TGTGCCAGCTCCCTGAAAGGGTTTGGCTACACCTTC.

This clonotype occurred a few times. The chain has TRBV5-4 and TRBJ2-3; 7 bases match TRBD2. The CDR3 is made up of 15 amino acids. Germline-derived CDR1 and CDR2 are SGHNT and YYREEE (reference sequence). Trimming removed 0 bases from V and 4 bases from J; junction bases left unmatched: 5. The DNA for the CDR3 is TGTGCCAGCAGCTTGGTAAAGCGGGGTCCAGATACGCAGTATTTT. Translated: CASSLVKRGPDTQYF. Filled out from reference TRBV5-4 and TRBJ2-3, the complete variable domain reads ETGVTQSPTHLIKTRGQQVTLRCSSQSGHNTVSWYQQALGQGPQFIFQYYREEENGRGNFPPRFSGLQFPNYSSELNVNALELDDSALYLCASSLVKRGPDTQYFGPGTRLTVL.

The J gene is TRBJ2-5, the V gene TRBV11-2; 10 nucleotides match TRBD2. The CDR3 has 13 amino acids. Losses at the gene ends were 4 bases for V and 11 bases for J; bases not matched to a gene: 7. CDR1 is SGHAT, CDR2 FQNNGV, per germline. CDR3 DNA sequence: TGTGCCAGCAGCTCGGGGACTAGCGTAGAGCAGTACTTC. It is translated as CASSSGTSVEQYF.

The chain carries TRBV28 and TRBJ1-1; D may be TRBD1 (5 bases). Deletions cut 6 bases from V and 5 bases from J, with 16 bases between. CDR3 length equals 14 residues. Per germline, CDR1 MDHEN and CDR2 SYDVKM. CDR3 sequence (DNA): TGTGCCAGCAGGCCCGGACACCTGGGGACTGAAGCTTTCTTT. Amino acid sequence: CASRPGHLGTEAFF.

Remarks on this clonotype: At one boundary the junction diverges from the germline segment, which might be a read error. CDR3 residues: CVSSLLDNLYEQYF. CDR3 DNA: TGTGTCAGCAGTTTACTGGACAACCTCTACGAGCAGTACTTC. The rearrangement links TRBV27 to TRBJ2-7; D is possibly TRBD1 (5 bases). The CDR3 is 14 residues long. Germline-derived CDR1 and CDR2 are MNHEY and SMNVEV (reference sequence).

DNA for the CDR3: TGTGCCAGCAGCCCAAACGTGGGGATAACTTCCCAAGAGACTCAGTACTTC. This gives the protein CASSPNVGITSQETQYF. This rearrangement joins TRBV11-2 to TRBJ2-7; D remains unclear. Germline loops: CDR1 SGHAT, CDR2 FQNNGV. This CDR3 spans 17 amino acids. Between the trimmed V and J ends, which lost 5 bases and 10 bases, there was a span of 30 bases.

A few counts support this clonotype. This chain links TRBV2 with TRBJ2-1; possible D gene TRBD2, 5 bases. The J call is in doubt because the DNA end fits TRBJ2-7 better. The CDR3 covers 15 residues. Germline CDR1 SNHLY, CDR2 FYNNEI. In DNA form, the CDR3 reads TGTGCCAGCAGTGATAGGGCGGGCGTCAAAAATGAGCAGTACTTC. It is translated as CASSDRAGVKNEQYF.

Here the CDR3 reads CASSSRETPNYGYTF. The CDR3 DNA reads TGTGCCAGCAGCTCTCGAGAGACCCCAAACTATGGCTACACCTTC. The rearrangement joins TRBV7-9 to TRBJ1-2; D is unclear. V lost 4 bases and J 2 bases, leaving 14 bases between the germline ends. The CDR3 is 15 amino acids. Germline V CDR1 and CDR2: SEHNR, FQNEAQ (reference sequence). Variable domain in full (rest from reference TRBV7-9 and TRBJ1-2): DTGVSQNPRHKITKRGQNVTFRCDPISEHNRLYWYRQTLGQGPEFLTYFQNEAQLEKSRLLSDRFSAERPKGSFSTLEIQRTEQGDSAMYLCASSSRETPNYGYTFGSGTRLTVV.

On this clonotype: At one end the junction does not follow the germline gene, possibly because of a read error. The CDR3 here is CAGSEEYYGYTF. CDR3 sequence (DNA): TGTGCCGGCAGTGAAGAATATTATGGCTACACCTTC. This rearrangement joins TRBV2 to TRBJ1-2; D not certain. The CDR3 has 12 residues. Germline V lookup: CDR1 SNHLY, CDR2 FYNNEI. The full variable domain, completed using reference TRBV2 and TRBJ1-2, is EPEVTQTPSHQVTQMGQEVILRCVPISNHLYFYWYRQILGQKVEFLVSFYNNEISEKSEIFDDQFSVERPDGSNFTLKIRSTKLEDSAMYFCAGSEEYYGYTFGSGTRLTVV.

The J gene is TRBJ2-7, the V gene TRBV7-6, with 7 bases matching TRBD2. The length of the CDR3 is 16 residues. Germline CDR1 is SGHVS and CDR2 is FNYEAQ. The V segment lost 1 base and the J segment 0 bases; nucleotides outside the gene matches: 6. As DNA, the CDR3 is TGTGCCAGCAGCTTAGGGTCTAGCGGAAGCTCCTACGAGCAGTACTTC. Amino acids: CASSLGSSGSSYEQYF. Drawing the rest from reference TRBV7-6 and TRBJ2-7, the complete variable domain is GAGVSQSPRYKVTKRGQDVALRCDPISGHVSLYWYRQALGQGPEFLTYFNYEAQQDKSGLPNDRFSAERPEGSISTLTIQRTEQRDSAMYRCASSLGSSGSSYEQYFGPGTRLTVT.

V and J are TRBV7-9 and TRBJ2-1; no definite D call. V was clipped by 6 bases and J by 10 bases, with 19 bases between them. This CDR3 comprises 14 residues. Per the germline V gene, CDR1 is SEHNR and CDR2 is FQNEAQ (reference sequence). CDR3 in amino acids: CASRHTFPNPEQFF. CDR3 nucleotides: TGTGCCAGCAGACACACATTCCCGAACCCAGAGCAGTTCTTC.

The chain links TRBV29-1 to TRBJ2-3; 10 bases align to TRBD2. J gave up 2 bases and V 3 bases, and 2 bases lay outside the gene matches. The CDR3 length is 14 residues. The germline V gene encodes CDR1 SQVTM and CDR2 ANQGSEA. The CDR3 region has the DNA TGCAGCGTTGATACTAGCGGGATCACAGATACGCAGTATTTT. This codes for CSVDTSGITDTQYF.

CDR3 loop: CASELEVSPGNTIYF. The CDR3 DNA sequence: TGTGCTAGTGAACTCGAGGTGTCACCTGGAAACACCATATATTTT. This chain joins TRBV12-5 and TRBJ1-3; no clear D gene. Trimming took 7 bases from V and 2 from J, leaving 15 bases between them. The CDR3 is 15 residues long. The germline gives CDR1 LGHNT, CDR2 FRNRAP.

This chain connects TRBV12-3 or TRBV12-4 to TRBJ1-5; D call uncertain. The CDR3 has 12 residues. The V gene lost 7 bases and the J gene lost 7 bases, with 11 bases spanning the gap. The CDR3 nucleotides read TGTGCCAGCACCTCCGCATCACAGCCCCAGCATTTT. Translating gives CASTSASQPQHF.